This T cell receptor (beta chain) stems from a study of persistence of HIV-infected CD4 T cells. Overall study context: The sample holds CD4+ T cells responsive to CMV or HIV-1 Gag.

Germline CDR1 reads SGHTA; CDR2 reads FQGNSA. The V and J ends lost 2 bases and 4 bases, in that order; junction bases with no gene match: 4. The CDR3 contains 15 residues. This clone was detected a few times. No antigen is known for it. The libraries were made with immunoSEQ version 4 in survey mode. Here immunoSEQ multiplex PCR was the method, and the copy in TCRdb shows in-frame clones only, minus some. The table shows 25,000 to 35,000 clones, with approximately 82% occurring only once. Cells were stimulated with CMV-infected fibroblast lysates at roughly 9.1 ug/mL. CD40L/CD69 double-negative CD45RO-high memory CD4+ T cells were collected.

The chain has TRBV7-2 and TRBJ2-2, with 7 nucleotides matching TRBD1. The input for sequencing was CD4+ T cells sorted from PBMCs after approximately 18-hour stimulation, taken from a patient who received antiretroviral therapy. This receptor was taken from an adult man with HIV who was CMV-seropositive. DNA of the CDR3: TGTGCCAGCAGCTTACGGGACAGTCTCACCGGGGAGCTGTTTTTT. Its protein is CASSLRDSLTGELFF.